A single sample gave rise to the 22 T cell receptor beta chains below, sequenced in a study of blood T cell repertoires in COVID-19. The table came from immunoSEQ multiplex PCR; TCRdb's copy has only in-frame clones and leaves some out. The profile covers some 170,000 clones, with 60% to 85% appearing a single time and around 8.1% taken by the ten largest. Sequencing was performed on peripheral blood. The receptors come from a woman between 45 and 60 years old with active or convalescent COVID-19.

J is TRBJ2-3 and V is TRBV9; D is perhaps TRBD1 (6 bases). V lost 0 bases, J lost 6 bases, and 20 bases lay in between. Germline values: CDR1 SGDLS, CDR2 YYNGEE. The CDR3 spans 17 residues. The CDR3 here is CASSVDPHLAGEDTQYF. Written as DNA, the CDR3 is TGTGCCAGCAGCGTAGACCCTCATCTAGCAGGGGAGGATACGCAGTATTTT.

The chain employs TRBV30 and TRBJ2-5, with TRBD1 as a possible D gene (6 bases). Germline loops: CDR1 GTSNPN, CDR2 SVGIG (reference sequence). V gave up 4 bases and J gave up 4 bases, with 19 bases separating them. This CDR3 is 15 amino acids long. CDR3: CAWTLVGGQGETQYF. The CDR3 DNA reads TGTGCCTGGACCCTAGTTGGGGGACAAGGAGAGACCCAGTACTTC.

This chain connects TRBV12-5 to TRBJ1-2; unclear D gene. CDR3 length: 11 amino acids. V dropped 5 bases and J dropped 14 bases, with 15 bases sitting between them. CDR1 is LGHNT and CDR2 is FRNRAP in the germline V gene. CDR3 residues: CASGTQTMRTF. The CDR3 DNA sequence: TGTGCTAGTGGTACCCAAACTATGAGGACCTTC.

The chain carries TRBV28 and TRBJ1-2, with D possibly TRBD1 on 6 matching bases. There are 15 residues in the CDR3. CDR1 and CDR2 from the germline V gene are MDHEN and SYDVKM. V shed 6 bases and J shed 5 bases, with 19 bases lying between them. Here the CDR3 DNA reads TGTGCCAGCAGCGCCGGGGGGGCGACGGTTTATGGCTACACCTTC. Protein sequence: CASSAGGATVYGYTF.

This clone has just one count. At one end the junction does not follow the germline gene, possibly because of a read error. The chain links TRBV6-6 to TRBJ1-1; no firm D call. The CDR3 spans 14 residues. Germline-derived CDR1 and CDR2 are MNHNY and SVGAGI (reference sequence). CDR3 nucleotides: TGTGCCAGCAGACGAGAGGGAACGAACGCTGAAGCTTTCTTT. It codes for CASRREGTNAEAFF.

The chain joins TRBV2 to TRBJ1-1, with TRBD1 matching 10 bases. Germline CDR1 is SNHLY and CDR2 is FYNNEI. J gave up 3 bases and V 6 bases, and 7 bases lay outside the gene matches. The CDR3 has 15 residues. The CDR3 DNA is TGTGCCAGCAGCGGGACAGGGGAGGAGGACACTGAAGCTTTCTTT. It specifies CASSGTGEEDTEAFF.

The CDR3 here is CAWGAGDWDTEAFF. The CDR3 nucleotides are TGTGCCTGGGGAGCCGGGGACTGGGACACTGAAGCTTTCTTT. The chain joins TRBV30 to TRBJ1-1; possible D gene TRBD1, 5 bases. Trimming pared 5 bases from V and 3 bases from J, leaving 16 bases between. This CDR3 comprises 14 residues. Per germline, CDR1 GTSNPN and CDR2 SVGIG (reference sequence).

This clone was observed a single time. This chain joins TRBV30 and TRBJ2-4; TRBD1 might be the D (5 bases). The germline V gene has CDR1 GTSNPN and CDR2 SVGIG (reference sequence). The CDR3 sequence is 15 residues long. V gave up 1 base and J gave up 0 bases, with 10 bases separating them. The CDR3 DNA reads as TGTGCCTGGAGTGCCACCAGGGTAGCCAAAAACATTCAGTACTTC. Amino acids: CAWSATRVAKNIQYF. Filled out from reference TRBV30 and TRBJ2-4, the complete variable domain reads SQTIHQWPATLVQPVGSPLSLECTVEGTSNPNLYWYRQAAGRGLQLLFYSVGIGQISSEVPQNLSASRPQDRQFILSSKKLLLSDSGFYLCAWSATRVAKNIQYFGAGTRLSVL.

The chain links TRBV6-6 to TRBJ1-1, with TRBD1 matching over 8 bases. This CDR3 is 15 amino acids long. V trimming: 2 bases; J trimming: 8 bases; junction bases outside the gene matches: 10. The germline gives CDR1 MNHNY, CDR2 SVGAGI (reference sequence). CDR3: CASSYPKTGGAEAFF. Here the CDR3 DNA reads TGTGCCAGCAGTTACCCCAAAACAGGGGGGGCGGAAGCTTTCTTT.

CDR3 in amino acids: CASSRGGLAGKELFF. CDR3 DNA sequence: TGTGCCAGCAGCCGCGGAGGACTAGCGGGAAAGGAGCTGTTTTTT. V usage is TRBV7-2 and J usage is TRBJ2-2; 12 bases map to TRBD2. CDR3 length equals 15 residues. CDR1 is SGHTA, CDR2 FQGNSA, per germline. The V and J ends lost 5 bases and 10 bases, in that order; junction bases with no gene match: 8.

The V gene is TRBV7-9, the J gene TRBJ2-1; 14 bases fit TRBD2. Germline V gene sequence: CDR1 SEHNR, CDR2 FQNEAQ (reference sequence). Losses at the gene ends were 5 bases for V and 5 bases for J; bases not matched to a gene: 14. The CDR3 has 19 amino acids. The chain's CDR3 is CASSPDRPGTSGGNNEQFF. CDR3 in DNA: TGTGCCAGCAGCCCGGACAGACCAGGGACTAGCGGGGGCAACAATGAGCAGTTCTTC.

The chain is built from TRBV19 and TRBJ1-5; no reliable D call. This CDR3 has 15 amino acids. Germline-derived CDR1 and CDR2 are LNHDA and SQIVND (reference sequence). Trimming removed 1 base from V and 0 bases from J, with 7 bases in between. CDR3 residues: CASSIGSYSNQPQHF. The CDR3, as DNA: TGTGCCAGTAGTATAGGTTCTTATAGCAATCAGCCCCAGCATTTT. The full variable domain, in which reference TRBV19 and TRBJ1-5 provide the parts outside the CDR3, is DGGITQSPKYLFRKEGQNVTLSCEQNLNHDAMYWYRQDPGQGLRLIYYSQIVNDFQKGDIAEGYSVSREKKESFPLTVTSAQKNPTAFYLCASSIGSYSNQPQHFGDGTRLSIL.

This chain joins TRBV19 and TRBJ2-3; the match to TRBD1 covers 10 bases. There are 15 residues in the CDR3. J gave up 1 base and V 5 bases, and 3 bases lay outside the gene matches. From germline, CDR1 is LNHDA and CDR2 SQIVND (reference sequence). The CDR3 is CASSGDRGGTDTQYF. The DNA of the CDR3 is TGTGCCAGTAGTGGGGACAGGGGAGGCACAGATACGCAGTATTTT.

The count of this clone is one. The chain links TRBV7-9 to TRBJ2-7; D unresolved. This CDR3 spans 12 amino acids. Germline values: CDR1 SEHNR, CDR2 FQNEAQ (reference sequence). Trimming took 1 base from V and 5 from J, leaving 6 bases between them. CDR3 sequence reads: CASSLELDEQYF. DNA of the CDR3: TGTGCCAGCAGCTTAGAGCTGGACGAGCAGTACTTC.

In its sample, this clone was seen once. The chain is built from TRBV6-7 and TRBJ2-7; TRBD2 matches at 8 bases. TRBV6-7 is an ORF, with its function uncertain. V gave up 2 bases and J gave up 3 bases; unmatched junction bases: 15. The CDR3 is 18 residues long. The CDR3 region is CASSYPLLADELYYEQYF. The CDR3 DNA sequence: TGTGCCAGCAGTTACCCATTACTAGCGGACGAATTATACTACGAGCAGTACTTC.

The chain couples TRBV7-2 to TRBJ1-3, with D perhaps TRBD1 (5 bases). Germline V gene data show CDR1 as SGHTA and CDR2 as FQGNSA. Trimming cost V 2 bases and J 4 bases, with 9 bases left between them. This CDR3 region has 14 residues. The CDR3 bases are TGTGCCAGCAGCTTAACAGGAGGGGGAAACACCATATATTTT. Translation: CASSLTGGGNTIYF.

The chain joins TRBV9 to TRBJ2-3; 8 bases map to TRBD2. The CDR3 is 16 residues long. Germline CDR1 SGDLS, CDR2 YYNGEE. J lost 1 base, V lost 1 base, and 5 bases had no gene match. The CDR3 coding sequence is TGTGCCAGCAGCGTAAGGGGTAGCGGGGGCACAGATACGCAGTATTTT. Translating it yields CASSVRGSGGTDTQYF.

This rearrangement joins TRBV7-9 to TRBJ1-2; D call uncertain. Germline V lookup: CDR1 SEHNR, CDR2 FQNEAQ (reference sequence). The CDR3 extends over 13 amino acids. V lost 0 bases to trimming and J lost 4 bases, with 6 bases between them. The CDR3 DNA reads as TGTGCCAGCAGCTTAGCGACGGGCTATGGCTACACCTTC. Translated, it gives CASSLATGYGYTF.

This chain connects TRBV5-4 to TRBJ1-4, with TRBD1 matching 10 bases. This CDR3 is 18 amino acids long. Germline values: CDR1 SGHNT, CDR2 YYREEE (reference sequence). Trimming took 4 bases from V and 0 from J; bases not matched to a gene: 9. CDR3 sequence: CASSRRQGAGATNEKLFF. The CDR3 DNA follows: TGTGCCAGCAGCCGACGACAGGGGGCAGGCGCAACTAATGAAAAACTGTTTTTT.

This chain links TRBV7-2 with TRBJ2-1; TRBD1 aligns across 9 bases. In germline, CDR1 is SGHTA, CDR2 FQGNSA. V shed 4 bases and J 12 bases; nucleotides not matched to a gene: 13. This CDR3 comprises 15 residues. CDR3 amino acids: CASSSDRGSGAGQFF. The CDR3 region has the DNA TGTGCCAGCAGCTCCGACAGGGGGTCGGGGGCTGGGCAGTTCTTC.

This chain links TRBV3-1 (or the pseudogene TRBV3-2) with TRBJ2-5; maybe TRBD1 (5 bases). Germline V CDR1 and CDR2: LGHDT, YNNKEL (reference sequence). Trimming stripped 6 bases from V and 9 bases from J, with 20 bases between. The CDR3 totals 14 residues. CDR3 amino acids: CASRDTTAIGAQYF. CDR3 nucleotide sequence: TGTGCCAGCAGGGACACGACCGCGATTGGAGCCCAGTACTTC.

The chain links TRBV9 to TRBJ2-5; 9 nucleotides match TRBD2. The J segment lost 3 bases and the V segment lost 0 bases, leaving 6 bases of the junction unmatched. Germline CDR1 is SGDLS and CDR2 is YYNGEE. This CDR3 region has 16 residues. The CDR3 bases are TGTGCCAGCAGCGTAGGAATAGCGGGAGCGGAAGAGACCCAGTACTTC. Protein product: CASSVGIAGAEETQYF.